Reported below is one T cell receptor beta chain. Its antigen is currently unknown. The record originates from a study of blood T cells in healthy people across ages. Study findings and constraints: Bulk PBMC profiling left naive and antigen-experienced comparisons inconclusive. Unknown donor CMV status possibly confounded expanded clonotype changes. Per million T cells, the diversity of TCR beta decreased roughly linearly as age advanced.

The length of the CDR3 is 13 residues. The V gene lost 3 bases and the J gene lost 15 bases, with 19 bases spanning the gap. Primed by a sample-barcoded 5' primer and a J-beta primer mix, a second PCR proceeded for 7 to 11 cycles. MiXCR, applied by TCRdb to the 5' RACE reads, yields one record per CDR3 protein. Among 700,000 or so distinct CDR3 sequences, roughly two fifths were seen once, and the ten largest hold about 32%. This clonotype was sampled from a man at least 80 years old in good health. The V and J genes are TRBV12-3 or TRBV12-4 and TRBJ2-3; D not certain. Sequencing was performed on blood. The CDR3 nucleotides read TGTGCCAGCAGTTTTCGGAACGCAGATATGCAATATTTT. Protein product: CASSFRNADMQYF.